This TCR beta chain is from a study of blood T cell repertoires in COVID-19. The wider study: Material from acute and convalescent COVID-19 was sourced from the United States, Italy and Spain. Sources were T cells, B-cell-depleted T cells, or PBMCs; the material itself was cDNA or gDNA.

In the original processing: Amplified reference gene primers provided the basis for estimating nucleated cell counts. Clones were sequenced by immunoSEQ multiplex PCR, and TCRdb holds only the in-frame ones, with some missing. V and J calls and clone size follow that table, whereas D and trimming were derived from the DNA. The sample holds roughly 40,000 clones; 70% to 90% are singletons and the top ten take 12%. This clone was observed a single time. With V trimmed by 5 bases and J by 7 bases, 14 bases remained unmatched. The CDR3 runs 18 residues. The germline V gene encodes CDR1 LGHDT and CDR2 YNNKEL (reference sequence).

The chain has TRBV3-1 (or the pseudogene TRBV3-2) and TRBJ2-2; 12 bases line up with TRBD2. Sequencing was done on a sample of peripheral blood. The sequence was obtained from a human donor in a cohort sampled during active COVID-19. This CDR3 reads CASSAPLLAGGPSGELFF. CDR3 in DNA: TGTGCCAGCAGCGCACCCCTTCTAGCGGGGGGGCCAAGCGGGGAGCTGTTTTTT.